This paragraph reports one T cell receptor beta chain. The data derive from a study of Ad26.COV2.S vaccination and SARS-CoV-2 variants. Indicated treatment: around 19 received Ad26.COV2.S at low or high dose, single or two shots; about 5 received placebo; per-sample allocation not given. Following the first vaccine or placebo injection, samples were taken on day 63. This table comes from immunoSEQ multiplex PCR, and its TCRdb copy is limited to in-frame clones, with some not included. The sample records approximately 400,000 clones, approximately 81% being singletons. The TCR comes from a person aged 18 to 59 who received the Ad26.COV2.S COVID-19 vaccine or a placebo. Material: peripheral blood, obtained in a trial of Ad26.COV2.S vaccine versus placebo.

CDR3 nucleotides: TGTGCCAGCAGTTCCGCGGGACTAGCGGGAGGCTTCGGCACCGGGGAGCTGTTTTTT. This codes for CASSSAGLAGGFGTGELFF. This chain links TRBV28 with TRBJ2-2; 15 bases align to TRBD2. Per germline, CDR1 MDHEN and CDR2 SYDVKM. CDR3 size: 19 residues. Trimming at V came to 4 bases and at J to 4 bases, leaving 10 bases not matched to a gene.